The present entry profiles one T cell receptor (beta chain) with its context. TCRdb re-called the 5' RACE reads and catalogs CDR3 proteins one per entry, DNA excluded. Its table records 400,000 to 500,000 distinct CDR3 sequences. This CDR3 has 19 amino acids. Looked up from germline, CDR1 is SGHVS and CDR2 is FQNEAQ. The source of the sample is a study of T cells expressing NK-cell markers. This TCR was sampled from a woman aged 18-70 years in good health. The rearrangement joins TRBV7-8 to TRBJ2-3; TCRdb names TRBD1, which stays unverified in the absence of DNA. The source material was blood T cells: a sorted CD56 or NKG2C T cell subset, CD4+ or CD8+ T cells, or bulk PBMC T cells (not recorded which). The CDR3 here is CASSFGPREDYLDTDTQYF.